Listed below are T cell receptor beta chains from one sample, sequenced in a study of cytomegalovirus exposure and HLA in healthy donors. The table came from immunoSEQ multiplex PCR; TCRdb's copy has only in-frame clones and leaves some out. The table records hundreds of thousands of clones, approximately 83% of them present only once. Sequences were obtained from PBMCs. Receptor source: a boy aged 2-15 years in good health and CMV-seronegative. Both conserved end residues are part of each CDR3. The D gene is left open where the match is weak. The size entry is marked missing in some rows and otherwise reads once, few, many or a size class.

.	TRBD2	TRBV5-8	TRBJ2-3	CASSVLAGAPPDTQYF	TGTGCCAGCAGCGTACTAGCGGGGGCCCCTCCAGATACGCAGTATTTT
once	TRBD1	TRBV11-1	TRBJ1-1	CASTGGGLWNTEAFF	TGTGCCAGCACAGGGGGCGGTTTGTGGAACACTGAAGCTTTCTTT
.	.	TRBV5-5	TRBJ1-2	CASSLDGGNYGYTF	TGTGCCAGCAGCTTGGATGGGGGGAACTATGGCTACACCTTC
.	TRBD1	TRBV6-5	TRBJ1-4	CASSYGDRDRVEKLFF	TGTGCCAGCAGTTACGGGGACCGGGACAGGGTTGAAAAACTGTTTTTT
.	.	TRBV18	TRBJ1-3	CASSPTVAGNTIYF	TGTGCCAGCTCACCGACAGTAGCTGGAAACACCATATATTTT
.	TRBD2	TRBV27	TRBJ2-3	CASSLSIGLAGGLSTDTQYF	TGTGCCAGCAGTTTATCGATTGGACTAGCGGGGGGGCTCAGCACAGATACGCAGTATTTT
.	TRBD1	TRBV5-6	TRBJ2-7	CASSPGTGVAYEQYF	TGTGCCAGCAGCCCGGGTACAGGGGTAGCCTACGAGCAGTACTTC
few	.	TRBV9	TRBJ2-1	CASSVLEGGNEQFF	TGTGCCAGCAGCGTACTCGAGGGGGGGAATGAGCAGTTCTTC
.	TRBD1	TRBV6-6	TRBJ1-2	CASRRQGAQAYTF	TGTGCCAGCAGGCGACAGGGGGCGCAGGCCTACACCTTC
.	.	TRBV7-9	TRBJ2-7	CASSPGGAHEQYF	TGTGCCAGCAGCCCCGGGGGAGCCCACGAGCAGTACTTC
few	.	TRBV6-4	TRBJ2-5	CASRGLEETQYF	TGTGCCAGCAGGGGGCTGGAAGAGACCCAGTACTTC
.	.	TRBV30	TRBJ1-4	CAWRTRRAGEKLFF	TGTGCCTGGAGGACTAGGAGGGCGGGGGAAAAACTGTTTTTT
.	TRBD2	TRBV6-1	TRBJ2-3	CASSESISGLAGSTDTQYF	TGTGCCAGCAGTGAATCAATTTCTGGACTAGCGGGGTCCACAGATACGCAGTATTTT
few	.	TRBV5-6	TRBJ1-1	CASSRDKRMNTEAFF	TGTGCCAGCAGCCGGGACAAGAGGATGAACACTGAAGCTTTCTTT
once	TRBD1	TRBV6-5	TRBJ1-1	CASSGGTGVKEAFF	TGTGCCAGCAGCGGGGGGACAGGCGTTAAAGAAGCTTTCTTT
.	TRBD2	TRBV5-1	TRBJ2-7	CASSLGLAGEEQYF	TGCGCCAGCAGCTTGGGACTAGCGGGAGAAGAGCAGTACTTC
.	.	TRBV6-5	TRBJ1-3	CASGRRAGSGNTIYF	TGTGCCAGCGGGCGGCGGGCAGGATCGGGAAACACCATATATTTT
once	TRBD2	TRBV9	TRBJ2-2	CASSGLAGANTGELFF	TGTGCCAGCAGCGGACTAGCGGGAGCGAACACCGGGGAGCTGTTTTTT
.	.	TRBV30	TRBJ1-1	CAWDSALEAFF	TGTGCCTGGGACAGCGCCCTTGAAGCTTTCTTT
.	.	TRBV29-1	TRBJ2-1	CSVEDMGGFGEQFF	TGCAGCGTTGAAGACATGGGAGGTTTCGGTGAGCAGTTCTTC
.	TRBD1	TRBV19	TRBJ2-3	CASSTGQGTADTQYF	TGTGCCAGTAGTACGGGACAGGGGACAGCAGATACGCAGTATTTT
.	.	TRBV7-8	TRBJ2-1	CASSLFDFYNEQFF	TGTGCCAGCAGCTTATTTGACTTCTACAATGAGCAGTTCTTC
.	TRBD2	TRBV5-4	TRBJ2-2	CASSLSRGGNTGELFF	TGTGCCAGCAGCTTGTCTCGGGGGGGAAACACCGGGGAGCTGTTTTTT
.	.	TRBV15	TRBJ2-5	CATSRVAGQETQYF	TGTGCCACCAGCAGAGTGGCAGGCCAAGAGACCCAGTACTTC
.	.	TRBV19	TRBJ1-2	CASSILAGHYGYTF	TGTGCCAGTAGTATACTCGCAGGGCACTATGGCTACACCTTC
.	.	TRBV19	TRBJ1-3	CASSIGSGIAGNTIYF	TGTGCCAGTAGTATAGGATCAGGGATCGCTGGAAACACCATATATTTT
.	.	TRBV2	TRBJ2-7	CASSAGGGPSDEQYF	TGTGCCAGCAGTGCAGGGGGAGGACCCTCGGACGAGCAGTACTTC
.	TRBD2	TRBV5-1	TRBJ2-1	CASSHIAGGLSYNEQFF	TGCGCCAGCAGCCACATAGCGGGAGGCCTCTCCTACAATGAGCAGTTCTTC
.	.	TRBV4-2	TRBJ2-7	CASSQAVGGLQYF	TGTGCCAGCAGCCAAGCAGTTGGAGGCCTGCAGTACTTC
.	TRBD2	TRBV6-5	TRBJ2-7	CASSYASGSSYEQYF	TGTGCCAGCAGTTACGCAAGCGGGAGCTCCTACGAGCAGTACTTC
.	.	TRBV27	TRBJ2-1	CATNTMGGAQFF	TGTGCCACCAACACGATGGGGGGTGCGCAGTTCTTC
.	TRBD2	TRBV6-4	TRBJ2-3	CASSDSSGGQADTQYF	TGTGCCAGCAGTGACTCGTCGGGGGGGCAGGCAGATACGCAGTATTTT
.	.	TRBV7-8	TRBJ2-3	CASSLIGASTDTQYF	TGTGCCAGCAGCTTAATTGGGGCTAGCACAGATACGCAGTATTTT
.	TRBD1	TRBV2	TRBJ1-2	CASSAITGGGFYGYTF	TGTGCCAGCAGTGCTATCACAGGGGGCGGATTCTATGGCTACACCTTC
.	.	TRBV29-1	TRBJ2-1	CSVEWSYNEQFF	TGCAGCGTTGAATGGAGCTACAATGAGCAGTTCTTC
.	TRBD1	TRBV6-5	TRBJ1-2	CASSFGTPGGGYTF	TGTGCCAGCAGTTTTGGAACCCCAGGGGGTGGCTACACCTTC
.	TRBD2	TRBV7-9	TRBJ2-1	CASSLGLAFEQFF	TGTGCCAGCAGCTTAGGACTAGCCTTTGAGCAGTTCTTC
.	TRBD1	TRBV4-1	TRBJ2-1	CASSQDPLPLGQAYNEQFF	TGCGCCAGCAGCCAAGACCCCCTGCCGTTGGGACAGGCTTACAATGAGCAGTTCTTC
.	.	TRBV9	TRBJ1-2	CASSEGVLGGYTF	TGTGCCAGCAGCGAGGGAGTTCTCGGTGGCTACACCTTC
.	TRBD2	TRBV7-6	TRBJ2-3	CASSSQTSGVSTDTQYF	TGTGCCAGCAGCTCGCAGACTAGCGGGGTTAGCACAGATACGCAGTATTTT
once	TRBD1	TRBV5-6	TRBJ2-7	CASSSPGQPPREQYF	TGTGCCAGCAGCTCGCCGGGACAGCCACCGAGGGAGCAGTACTTC
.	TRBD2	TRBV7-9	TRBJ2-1	CASSRGASGSSYNEQFF	TGTGCCAGCAGCCGGGGGGCTAGCGGGAGCTCCTACAATGAGCAGTTCTTC
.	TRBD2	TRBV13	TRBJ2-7	CASSSSILAGSPHEQYF	TGTGCCAGCAGCTCCTCAATTCTAGCGGGAAGCCCCCACGAGCAGTACTTC
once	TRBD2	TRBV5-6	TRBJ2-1	CASSFNGRANNEQFF	TGTGCCAGCAGCTTCAACGGGAGGGCAAACAATGAGCAGTTCTTC
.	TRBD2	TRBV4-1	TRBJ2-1	CASSQDGGDEQFF	TGCGCCAGCAGCCAAGACGGGGGGGACGAGCAGTTCTTC
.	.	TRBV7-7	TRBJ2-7	CASSLGGGGNYEQYF	TGTGCTAGCAGCTTAGGAGGAGGGGGCAACTACGAGCAGTACTTC
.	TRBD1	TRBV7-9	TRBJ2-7	CASSPDPGQDTQEQYF	TGTGCCAGCAGCCCGGACCCGGGACAGGATACTCAGGAGCAGTACTTC
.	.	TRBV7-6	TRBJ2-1	CASSLNPGNEQFF	TGTGCCAGCAGCTTAAATCCAGGCAATGAGCAGTTCTTC
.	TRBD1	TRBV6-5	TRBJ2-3	CASSRQGATDTQYF	TGTGCCAGCAGTCGACAGGGGGCCACAGATACGCAGTATTTT
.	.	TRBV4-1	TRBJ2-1	CASSQGVGGNEQFF	TGCGCCAGCAGCCAAGGGGTCGGGGGCAATGAGCAGTTCTTC
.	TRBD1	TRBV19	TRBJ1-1	CASSFSTGGSEAFF	TGTGCCAGTAGTTTCTCTACAGGGGGGAGTGAAGCTTTCTTT
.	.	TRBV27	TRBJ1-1	CASSLYRAGTEAFF	TGTGCCAGCAGTTTATACAGGGCTGGCACTGAAGCTTTCTTT
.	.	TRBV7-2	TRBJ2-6	CASSLRTRGAGANVLTF	TGTGCCAGCAGCTTGAGGACTAGGGGGGCCGGGGCCAACGTCCTGACTTTC
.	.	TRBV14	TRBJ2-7	CASSQEVRSYEQYF	TGTGCCAGCAGCCAAGAAGTCAGGTCCTACGAGCAGTACTTC
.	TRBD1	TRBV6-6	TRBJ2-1	CASTRDSLYNEQFF	TGTGCCAGCACTCGGGACAGTTTATACAATGAGCAGTTCTTC